This T cell receptor (beta chain) came from a study of CD8 T cell repertoires and HIV-1 epitope variants. Study in general: Controls included no peptide, Ebola AY9 epitope, and a CMV, EBV, flu pool.

Only in-frame clones appear in the TCRdb table, and some are missing; sequencing was by immunoSEQ multiplex PCR. The profile covers approximately 90,000 clones, with around 67% appearing a single time and about 26% taken by the ten largest. Sequences were obtained from uncultured baseline CD8+ T cells from peripheral blood mononuclear cells (PBMCs). This TCR was recovered from a male donor with HIV.

The DNA for the CDR3 is TGTGCCATCAGGAGGCGGGAGGGCCAGGAAGAGACCCAGTACTTC. This translates into CAIRRREGQEETQYF. The V call is TRBV10-3, the J call TRBJ2-5; TRBD2 aligns across 9 bases. Germline V gene lookup returns CDR1 ENHRY and CDR2 SYGVKD. The CDR3 covers 15 residues. V lost 6 bases and J lost 3; bases outside the gene matches: 8.